This T cell receptor (beta chain) is drawn from a study of blood T cell repertoires in COVID-19. Across the study: Samples came from the United States, Italy and Spain, spanning acute and convalescent COVID-19. T cells, B-cell-depleted T cells, or PBMCs provided the cDNA or gDNA that served as material.

Original data processing: Estimates of nucleated cell counts were drawn from the amplification of reference gene primers. Generated by immunoSEQ multiplex PCR, the TCRdb table keeps only in-frame clones and is missing some. The V and J calls and clone size come from that table; D and trimming were worked out from the DNA. Altogether 250,000 or so clones are present, 80% to 95% being singletons, with the ten largest covering more than 0.65%. The Seattle patients, enrolled during active infection, were followed longitudinally. Material: peripheral blood. This clonotype originated in a man aged 25 to 40 with COVID-19, enrolled during active disease.

CDR3 in DNA: TGTGCCAGCAGCCTTGGGACAGGGGGCGATGAGCAGTTCTTC. Its protein product is CASSLGTGGDEQFF. The chain uses TRBV14 and TRBJ2-1; 12 nucleotides match TRBD1. CDR1 and CDR2 (germline): SGHDN, FVKESK. V lost 4 bases to trimming and J lost 8 bases; unmatched junction nucleotides: 3. The CDR3 is 14 residues long.